This passage covers 18 T cell receptor beta chains from one sample sequenced in a study of T cell responses to AZD1222 COVID-19 vaccine. This table comes from immunoSEQ multiplex PCR, and its TCRdb copy is limited to in-frame clones, with some not included. The repertoire includes more than 100,000 clones, 91% of them detected once, and approximately 2% sits in the top ten. The sequences come from peripheral blood, collected 28 days after the second AZD1222 dose. The receptors stem from an adult who received the AZD1222 COVID-19 vaccine.

The V and J genes are TRBV25-1 and TRBJ1-1, with a tentative D call TRBD1 (5 bases). The length of the CDR3 is 15 residues. With 0 bases removed from V and 5 bases from J, the gap between germline ends came to 13 bases. Germline values: CDR1 MGHDK, CDR2 SYGVNS. CDR3 nucleotides: TGTGCCAGCAGTGAATACGGGGGGAAGTGGACTGAAGCTTTCTTT. Protein sequence: CASSEYGGKWTEAFF.

The chain employs TRBV4-2 and TRBJ2-5; 8 bases line up with TRBD2. From germline, CDR1 is LGHNA and CDR2 YNFKEQ. Trimming cost V 6 bases and J 5 bases; bases outside gene matches: 17. CDR3 length: 17 amino acids. CDR3 sequence (DNA): TGTGCCAGCAGTAGGGGCGCTAGCGGGTTGGGCAGGGAGACCCAGTACTTC. Translation: CASSRGASGLGRETQYF.

V and J are TRBV4-1 and TRBJ1-4; the D gene is possibly TRBD1 (6 bases). CDR1 and CDR2 from the germline V gene are MGHRA and YSYEKL. The CDR3 spans 19 residues. Trimming took 1 base from V and 6 from J, leaving 24 bases between them. The CDR3 protein is CASSQVGAAVGGVYEKLFF. Written as DNA, the CDR3 is TGCGCCAGCAGCCAAGTTGGGGCCGCCGTGGGGGGCGTATATGAAAAACTGTTTTTT.

This chain uses TRBV19 with TRBJ2-2; 7 positions agree with TRBD2. The V and J ends lost 1 base and 4 bases, in that order; junction bases with no gene match: 0. The CDR3 loop spans 14 amino acids. Germline CDR1 LNHDA, CDR2 SQIVND (reference sequence). This CDR3 reads CASSIGGSTGELFF. CDR3 bases: TGTGCCAGTAGTATAGGCGGGAGCACCGGGGAGCTGTTTTTT.

This sequence joins TRBV30 and TRBJ2-7; the D is unclear. The CDR3 covers 11 residues. Germline assignment: CDR1 GTSNPN and CDR2 SVGIG (reference sequence). Deletions cut 2 bases from V and 0 bases from J, with 2 bases between. This CDR3 is CAWSNSYEQYF. The CDR3 region has the DNA TGTGCCTGGAGTAACTCCTACGAGCAGTACTTC.

This clone was observed a handful of times. The sample has other DNA sequences that encode this CDR3 too. The rearrangement joins TRBV30 to TRBJ1-5; TRBD1 agrees at 9 bases. Trimming took 1 base from V and 5 from J; bases not matched to a gene: 0. There are 13 residues in the CDR3. CDR1 and CDR2 (germline): GTSNPN, SVGIG (reference sequence). CDR3 bases: TGTGCCTGGAGTGGACAGGGGGATCAGCCCCAGCATTTT. Encoded protein: CAWSGQGDQPQHF.

The rearrangement joins TRBV7-9 to TRBJ1-1; no reliable D call. The V end was cut by 1 base, the J end by 12 bases, with 9 bases between. The CDR3 loop spans 11 amino acids. Germline assignment: CDR1 SEHNR and CDR2 FQNEAQ (reference sequence). The CDR3 protein is CASSLETATFF. The CDR3 DNA sequence: TGTGCCAGCAGCTTAGAAACAGCCACTTTCTTT.

Written as DNA, the CDR3 is TGTGCCTGGAGGGGGGGACTACTAAGCACAGATACGCAGTATTTT. Translation gives CAWRGGLLSTDTQYF. The genes are TRBV30 and TRBJ2-3, with TRBD2 matching 7 bases. Germline V gene lookup returns CDR1 GTSNPN and CDR2 SVGIG (reference sequence). This CDR3 is built from 15 residues. V dropped 3 bases and J dropped 0; count of bases not matched to a gene: 6.

The chain has TRBV10-3 and TRBJ2-5; D is unclear. V was cut by 8 bases and J by 2 bases, with 15 bases left in between. The CDR3 sequence is 14 residues long. Germline-derived CDR1 and CDR2 are ENHRY and SYGVKD. CDR3 sequence: CAIGRVGRQETQYF. The CDR3 region has the DNA TGTGCCATCGGACGAGTAGGGCGTCAAGAGACCCAGTACTTC.

This chain connects TRBV6-5 to TRBJ2-7; a possible D gene is TRBD2 (5 bases). Germline V gene lookup returns CDR1 MNHEY and CDR2 SVGAGI. Trimming removed 6 bases from V and 7 bases from J, with 13 bases in between. The CDR3 extends over 12 amino acids. CDR3 protein: CASSLLEFEQYF. CDR3 nucleotides: TGTGCCAGCAGCCTACTAGAGTTTGAGCAGTACTTC.

V is TRBV5-4 and J is TRBJ2-3, with no clear D. The CDR3 totals 13 residues. Per germline, CDR1 SGHNT and CDR2 YYREEE (reference sequence). V gave up 5 bases and J gave up 5 bases, with 12 bases separating them. In DNA, the CDR3 is TGTGCCAGCAGAGGATCCGTTCGAGATACGCAGTATTTT. This codes for CASRGSVRDTQYF.

This chain joins TRBV18 and TRBJ2-7; D unresolved. This CDR3 spans 13 amino acids. Germline CDR1 is KGHSH and CDR2 is LQKENI. V lost 3 bases to trimming and J lost 2 bases, with 8 bases between them. The CDR3 coding sequence is TGTGCCAGCTCACCCACTCTGACCTACGAGCAGTACTTC. Amino acid sequence: CASSPTLTYEQYF.

The V call is TRBV5-6, the J call TRBJ2-1, with TRBD2 as a possible D gene (6 bases). Germline CDR1 is SGHDT and CDR2 is YYEEEE. Trimming left V 4 bases short and J 9 bases short, with 8 bases between. The CDR3 contains 11 residues. The chain's CDR3 is CASSGGSEQFF. CDR3 nucleotide sequence: TGTGCCAGCAGCGGAGGGTCTGAGCAGTTCTTC.

The chain has TRBV19 and TRBJ1-5, with D perhaps matching TRBD1 (5 bases). The germline CDR1 and CDR2 sequences are LNHDA and SQIVND (reference sequence). The CDR3 totals 16 residues. Deletions cut 5 bases from V and 1 base from J, with 15 bases between. CDR3: CASSSRDSLSNQPQHF. In nucleotides, the CDR3 is TGTGCCAGTAGTTCGCGGGACTCGCTGAGCAATCAGCCCCAGCATTTT.

This clone appeared a single time. CDR3 sequence: CASSDYGYSNQPQHF. Here the CDR3 DNA reads TGTGCCAGCAGTGATTATGGGTATAGCAATCAGCCCCAGCATTTT. The chain joins TRBV6-1 to TRBJ1-5; D is unclear. The CDR3 sequence is 15 residues long. Germline V gene lookup returns CDR1 MNHNS and CDR2 SASEGT. Trimming removed 3 bases from V and 0 bases from J, with 9 bases in between.

About this clone: At one of its ends the junction is not consistent with the germline gene, which may arise from a read error. This chain uses TRBV7-7 with TRBJ2-1, with 8 bases matching TRBD2. Per germline, CDR1 SSHAT and CDR2 FNYEAQ (reference sequence). CDR3 length equals 15 residues. CDR3 protein: CASSQDRGGWDEQFF. The DNA of the CDR3 is TGTGCTAGCAGCCAAGACCGGGGGGGCTGGGATGAGCAGTTCTTC.

The J gene is TRBJ1-1, the V gene TRBV5-1; D is ambiguous. The germline V and J ends were trimmed by 4 bases and 8 bases, with 15 bases remaining between them. The CDR3 sequence is 13 residues long. Germline V gene sequence: CDR1 SGHRS, CDR2 YFSETQ. The chain's CDR3 is CASSLRWESEAFF. The CDR3 bases are TGCGCCAGCAGCCTTCGGTGGGAGAGCGAAGCTTTCTTT.

V and J are TRBV20-1 and TRBJ2-5; possibly TRBD2 for D (5 bases). V lost 6 bases, J lost 4 bases, and 9 bases lay in between. The CDR3 is made up of 11 amino acids. CDR1 DFQATT and CDR2 SNEGSKA come from the germline V gene (reference sequence). CDR3 nucleotides: TGCAGTGCCCCTGCGGGAGAGACCCAGTACTTC. As protein: CSAPAGETQYF.